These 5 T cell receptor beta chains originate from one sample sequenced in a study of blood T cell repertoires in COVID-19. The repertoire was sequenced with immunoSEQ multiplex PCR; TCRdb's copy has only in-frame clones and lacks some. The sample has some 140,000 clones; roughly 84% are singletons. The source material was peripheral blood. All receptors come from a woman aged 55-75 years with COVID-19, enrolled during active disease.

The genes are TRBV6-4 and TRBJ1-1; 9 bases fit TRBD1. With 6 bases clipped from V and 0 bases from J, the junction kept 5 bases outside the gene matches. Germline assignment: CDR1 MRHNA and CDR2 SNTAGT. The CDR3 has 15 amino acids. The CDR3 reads CASRLGTGLNTEAFF. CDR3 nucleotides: TGTGCCAGCAGACTCGGGACAGGGCTGAACACTGAAGCTTTCTTT.

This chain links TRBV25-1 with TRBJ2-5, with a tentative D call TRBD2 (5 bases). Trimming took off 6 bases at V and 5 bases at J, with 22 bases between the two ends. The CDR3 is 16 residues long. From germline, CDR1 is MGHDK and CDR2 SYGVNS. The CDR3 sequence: CASSGSGKPYLETQYF. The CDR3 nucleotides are TGTGCCAGCAGCGGCTCCGGGAAGCCTTACCTTGAGACCCAGTACTTC.

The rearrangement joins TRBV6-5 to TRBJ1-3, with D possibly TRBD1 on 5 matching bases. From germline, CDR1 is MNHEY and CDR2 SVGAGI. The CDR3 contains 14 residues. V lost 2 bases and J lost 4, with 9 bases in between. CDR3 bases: TGTGCCAGCAGTTACAGGGGTCCAGGAAACACCATATATTTT. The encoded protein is CASSYRGPGNTIYF.

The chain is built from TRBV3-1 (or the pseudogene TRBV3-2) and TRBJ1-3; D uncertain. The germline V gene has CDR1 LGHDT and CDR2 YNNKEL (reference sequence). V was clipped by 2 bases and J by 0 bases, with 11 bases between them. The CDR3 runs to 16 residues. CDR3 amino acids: CASSQYVAASGNTIYF. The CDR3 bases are TGTGCCAGCAGCCAATATGTGGCTGCCTCTGGAAACACCATATATTTT.

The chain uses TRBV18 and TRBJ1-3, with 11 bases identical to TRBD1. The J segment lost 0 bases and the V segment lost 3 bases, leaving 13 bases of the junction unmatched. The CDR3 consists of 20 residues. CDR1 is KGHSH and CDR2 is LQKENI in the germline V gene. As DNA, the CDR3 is TGTGCCAGCTCACCGTTACCGGGACAGGGGGACGGGCCCTCTGGAAACACCATATATTTT. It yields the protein CASSPLPGQGDGPSGNTIYF.